The present T cell receptor (beta chain) was sequenced within a study of human T cells and chemical hapten exposure. Specified time point: patch test 1, 2 weeks after DPC sensitization. Indicated treatment: therapeutic diphenylcyclopropenone sensitization with weekly scalp DPC. People who gave samples had alopecia, were 18 to 70 years old, and were suitable for DPC. Unfractionated whole blood yielded the extracted total RNA. Whole-study findings and limits: A positive correlation with patch test score was shown by PT1 expanded TCR counts. Expanded TCRs clustered into significantly more large CDR3 similarity groups than controls, the analysis revealed.

This clonotype was detected ten times or more. Its cognate antigen is unknown. This CDR3 spans 15 amino acids. V was clipped by 5 bases and J by 0 bases; unmatched bases: 4. Germline CDR1 is SEHNR and CDR2 is FQNEAQ (reference sequence). TCRdb itself ran the RACE reads through MiXCR, one entry per CDR3 protein. The sample consists of 79,000 or so distinct CDR3 sequences, under 13% of them appearing once. The V call is TRBV7-9, the J call TRBJ2-3; 8 nucleotides align to TRBD2. Sample: whole blood, taken in connection with sensitization to the hapten diphenylcyclopropenone (DPC). The TCR was taken from a woman aged 45 to 65 with alopecia areata. Some clones in this sample may be carry-over from other donors' samples. The CDR3 reads CASSLTSGSTDTQYF. In nucleotides, the CDR3 is TGTGCCAGCAGCCTTACTAGCGGTAGCACAGATACGCAGTATTTT.